These T cell receptor beta chains were read from a single sample in a study of identical twins. TCRdb processed the 5' RACE reads anew with MiXCR; each CDR3 protein has one entry. The sample gives about 690,000 distinct CDR3 sequences, roughly 6% of which show up once; approximately 2% is in the top ten. Sequenced: naive T cells sorted from blood. The receptors were gathered from a man between 18 and 35 years old in good health. The CDR3 runs from the conserved cysteine through the conserved F or W. Fields, in order: D gene, clone size, J gene, V gene, CDR3 DNA, CDR3 protein. The D gene is left open where the match is weak. For some rows the clone size is stated as once, few or many, or as a class when expanded; others skip it.

>-|few|TRBJ2-5|TRBV20-1
TGCAGTGCTAGGACAGTGAGCCAAGAGACCCAGTACTTC
CSARTVSQETQYF
>-|many|TRBJ1-1|TRBV4-1
TGCGCCAGCAGCCAAGAGGCAGGGTGGACTGAAGCTTTCTTT
CASSQEAGWTEAFF
>-|-|TRBJ1-4|TRBV14
TGTGCCAGCAGCCAAGAAAACGTTCGCGCCCGTGGTGAAAAACTGTTTTTT
CASSQENVRARGEKLFF
>-|-|TRBJ2-2|TRBV10-1
TGCGCCAGCAGTGAGGGGAGCACCGGGGAGCTGTTTTTT
CASSEGSTGELFF
>-|-|TRBJ2-7|TRBV7-2
TGTGCCAGCAGCACATCGGGATTTTTAATGTACGAGCAGTACTTC
CASSTSGFLMYEQYF
>-|-|TRBJ2-5|TRBV2
TGTGCCAGCAGTGGGACACAGTTGGGGGAGACCCAGTACTTC
CASSGTQLGETQYF
>-|many|TRBJ2-5|TRBV29-1
TGCAGCGTTGGGGGCGGGACACAAGAGACCCAGTACTTC
CSVGGGTQETQYF
>TRBD1|few|TRBJ1-4|TRBV5-5
TGTGCCAGCCCCAGGGGGAGTGTTTTTGAAAAACTGTTTTTT
CASPRGSVFEKLFF
>-|many|TRBJ1-4|TRBV20-1
TGCAGTGCTAGGCAGGGGCGAGGTGAAAAACTGTTTTTT
CSARQGRGEKLFF
>TRBD2|many|TRBJ2-2|TRBV11-2
TGTGCCAGCAGCTTAGTGATTTCGGGGACTAGCGGGAGGACCGGGGAGCTGTTTTTT
CASSLVISGTSGRTGELFF
>-|-|TRBJ1-4|TRBV3-1
TGTGCCAGCGGAATAGCTGGGGCAACTAATGAAAAACTGTTTTTT
CASGIAGATNEKLFF
>TRBD1|few|TRBJ1-4|TRBV5-1
TGCGCCAGCAGCTTAGGACAGGGGACCGCAACTAATGAAAAACTGTTTTTT
CASSLGQGTATNEKLFF
>-|-|TRBJ2-3|TRBV12-2
TGTGCAAGTCGTAGAATGACAGGGGGCAGCACAGATACGCAGTATTTT
CASRRMTGGSTDTQYF
>-|-|TRBJ2-1|TRBV18
TGTGCCAGCTCACCACCTGCTGCCTACAATGAGCAGTTCTTC
CASSPPAAYNEQFF
>TRBD2|many|TRBJ2-1|TRBV7-9
TGTGCCAGCAGCTTAGGTAGCGGGAGCCTCAATGAGCAGTTCTTC
CASSLGSGSLNEQFF
>-|few|TRBJ1-1|TRBV29-1
TGCAGCGTTGAAGAGGGGGGAACTGAAGCTTTCTTT
CSVEEGGTEAFF
>-|many|TRBJ1-1|TRBV29-1
TGCAGCGTTGTCGGGATGGGGAACACTGAAGCTTTCTTT
CSVVGMGNTEAFF
>-|many|TRBJ2-7|TRBV25-1
TGTGCCAGCAGGGGGGGCGAGCAGTACTTC
CASRGGEQYF
>TRBD2|few|TRBJ2-7|TRBV30
TGTGCCTGGAGGAGTAGCGGGAGAAGCGAGCAGTACTTC
CAWRSSGRSEQYF
>-|few|TRBJ1-2|TRBV20-1
TGCAGTGCTACCCCGCGGGGGAACTATGGCTACACCTTC
CSATPRGNYGYTF
>TRBD2|many|TRBJ2-2|TRBV29-1
TGCAGCGCGGGACTAGCGGGAGCTTTAACCGGGGAGCTGTTTTTT
CSAGLAGALTGELFF
>TRBD2|-|TRBJ2-1|TRBV20-1
TGCAGTGCTGCGCGGGAGGCGGTAGGTGAGCAGTTCTTC
CSAAREAVGEQFF
>TRBD1|-|TRBJ1-1|TRBV6-5
TGTGCCAGCAGTTCCCAGGGGGGGGCGCGCACTGAAGCTTTCTTT
CASSSQGGARTEAFF
>-|many|TRBJ2-1|TRBV29-1
TGCAGCGTTGAAGATCAGGTAACGGGAATGGTCGGCAATGAGCAGTTCTTC
CSVEDQVTGMVGNEQFF
>-|-|TRBJ2-7|TRBV29-1
TGCAGCGTTAAGGTGGGAGCTTACGAGCAGTACTTC
CSVKVGAYEQYF
>-|-|TRBJ2-2|TRBV7-6
TGTGCCAGCAGTTCGACAGTAGTCACCGGGGAGCTGTTTTTT
CASSSTVVTGELFF
>-|many|TRBJ2-4|TRBV7-2
TGTGCCAGCACCTTAGGCGGGTACGGGTACCGGATTCAGTACTTC
CASTLGGYGYRIQYF
>-|-|TRBJ2-5|TRBV25-1
TGTGCCAGCAGTGAGACTCAGGTGCGACAAGAGACCCAGTACTTC
CASSETQVRQETQYF
>TRBD1|few|TRBJ1-1|TRBV6-6
TGTGCCAGCAGAACAGGGGGAAACACTGAAGCTTTCTTT
CASRTGGNTEAFF
>-|many|TRBJ1-1|TRBV29-1
TGCAGCGTTGTGGACAGTAAAGTAAAGGGGGCTTTCTTT
CSVVDSKVKGAFF
>TRBD1|few|TRBJ2-1|TRBV5-6
TGTGCCAGCAGCTCCCAAGACGAGACAGGGTGGGGGTACAATGAGCAGTTCTTC
CASSSQDETGWGYNEQFF
>-|-|TRBJ2-7|TRBV11-2
TGTGCCAGCAGCTACCCGGACGTCTACGAGCAGTACTTC
CASSYPDVYEQYF
>TRBD2|few|TRBJ2-1|TRBV5-1
TGCGCCAGCAGCTTGGGCTCGGGAGGGCCCAACAATGAGCAGTTCTTC
CASSLGSGGPNNEQFF
>-|few|TRBJ1-1|TRBV19
TGTGCCAGTAGTATATCGGCCCGGACAGAAGCTTTCTTT
CASSISARTEAFF
>-|many|TRBJ2-1|TRBV20-1
TGCAGTGCTAGGGGGAGTGTTTACAATGAGCAGTTCTTC
CSARGSVYNEQFF
>-|many|TRBJ2-3|TRBV20-1
TGCAGTGCTAGAGATCTGTTCGGGACGCGAACCACAGATACGCAGTATTTT
CSARDLFGTRTTDTQYF
>-|-|TRBJ2-7|TRBV15
TGTGCCACCAGCAGAGATTACGCCCAGACCCACGAGCAGTACTTC
CATSRDYAQTHEQYF
>-|many|TRBJ1-1|TRBV7-9
TGTGCCCACGAGACGAACACTGAAGCTTTCTTT
CAHETNTEAFF
>-|-|TRBJ2-5|TRBV7-8
TGTGCCAGCAGCTTACCCGGGTCCGGGCAACTCCAAGAGACCCAGTACTTC
CASSLPGSGQLQETQYF
>TRBD2|many|TRBJ2-5|TRBV7-2
TGTGCCAGCAGCTTAGCTAGACTAGCGGGAGGCCCCCAAGAGACCCAGTACTTC
CASSLARLAGGPQETQYF
>TRBD2|few|TRBJ2-1|TRBV6-1
TGTGCCAGCATTCGGGGGGGGGCGCTCCTGAATGAGCAGTTCTTC
CASIRGGALLNEQFF
>TRBD1|-|TRBJ1-5|TRBV27
TGTGCCAGCAGACAGGGGGTAGGACAGCCCCAGCATTTT
CASRQGVGQPQHF
>TRBD2|few|TRBJ2-1|TRBV29-1
TGCAGCGCCCGGGACTACGAACTCAATGAGCAGTTCTTC
CSARDYELNEQFF
>-|few|TRBJ2-3|TRBV15
TGTGCCTCCAAAGCTAGCACAGATACGCAGTATTTT
CASKASTDTQYF
>TRBD2|once|TRBJ2-7|TRBV4-2
TGTGCCAGCAGCCAAGATTTCGGGACTAGCGGCCTATTCTACGAGCAGTACTTC
CASSQDFGTSGLFYEQYF
>TRBD2|many|TRBJ2-3|TRBV20-1
TGCAGTGCTACGGTAGGGACTAGCGGGAGGCCCTACACAGATACGCAGTATTTT
CSATVGTSGRPYTDTQYF
>-|many|TRBJ2-5|TRBV6-5
TGTGCCAGCAGTTACGACAGGCCCCGGATCCAAGAGACCCAGTACTTC
CASSYDRPRIQETQYF
>-|many|TRBJ2-3|TRBV3-1
TGTGCCAGCAGCCAAGTTAAAGATACGCAGTATTTT
CASSQVKDTQYF
>-|many|TRBJ1-5|TRBV28
TGTGCCAGCAACCCCTCGGTTCAGCCCCAGCATTTT
CASNPSVQPQHF